This TCR beta chain was captured by sequencing in a study of cytomegalovirus exposure and HLA in healthy donors. Note on this clone: Its antigen remains unidentified.

Primers: 60 Vbeta forward and 13 Jbeta reverse. TCRdb's copy holds only in-frame clones and misses some; the assay was immunoSEQ multiplex PCR. The data hold more than 85,000 clones, with less than 85% observed a single time. Findings of the study overall: In vitro confirmation showed a few CMV-associated chains to be CMV antigen specific.

Germline V gene lookup returns CDR1 SNHLY and CDR2 FYNNEI. There are 14 residues in the CDR3. The sequence was collected from a man between 40 and 49 years old in good health and CMV-seronegative. V usage is TRBV2 and J usage is TRBJ2-5; TRBD1 matches at 7 bases. The DNA end is more similar to TRBJ2-7, so the J call may be wrong. The sample was PBMCs. CDR3 sequence reads: CASLADRASYEQYF. The CDR3 coding sequence is TGTGCCAGCTTGGCCGACAGGGCTTCCTACGAGCAGTACTTC.